The 29 T cell receptor beta chains below all came from one sample that was sequenced in a study of cytomegalovirus exposure and HLA in healthy donors. PCR used 60 Vbeta primers and 13 Jbeta primers. Repertoires were generated with immunoSEQ multiplex PCR, while TCRdb's copy carries only in-frame clones and drops some. This table holds around 120,000 clones, just under 85% found once. Sequencing input: PBMCs. The receptor source for this set is a boy under 10 years old in good health and CMV-seronegative.

V usage is TRBV18 and J usage is TRBJ2-3; TRBD1 agrees at 10 bases. J was trimmed by 10 bases and V by 3 bases; bases with no gene match: 7. Germline V lookup: CDR1 KGHSH, CDR2 LQKENI. The CDR3 is 14 amino acids. The CDR3 DNA reads TGTGCCAGCTCACCGGGACAGGGGCCAGTTGCGCAGTATTTT. It encodes CASSPGQGPVAQYF.

V is TRBV5-1 and J is TRBJ2-3; TRBD2 matches at 10 bases. This CDR3 is built from 17 residues. With 1 base clipped from V and 2 bases from J, the junction kept 7 bases outside the gene matches. Germline V lookup: CDR1 SGHRS, CDR2 YFSETQ. CDR3 DNA: TGCGCCAGCAGCTTGCCCTTTAGCGGGGGGCCCACAGATACGCAGTATTTT. It encodes CASSLPFSGGPTDTQYF. The whole variable domain, remainder taken from reference TRBV5-1 and TRBJ2-3, is KAGVTQTPRYLIKTRGQQVTLSCSPISGHRSVSWYQQTPGQGLQFLFEYFSETQRNKGNFPGRFSGRQFSNSRSEMNVSTLELGDSALYLCASSLPFSGGPTDTQYFGPGTRLTVL.

The J gene is TRBJ1-1, the V gene TRBV7-2; 7 nucleotides align to TRBD1. V shed 5 bases, J shed 4 bases, and the junction held 7 bases outside the gene matches. Germline-derived CDR1 and CDR2 are SGHTA and FQGNSA. The CDR3 consists of 14 residues. Here the CDR3 DNA reads TGTGCCAGCAGCCGCTGGGACAGCTTCACTGAAGCTTTCTTT. This translates into CASSRWDSFTEAFF.

J is TRBJ2-1 and V is TRBV30, with a tentative D call TRBD1 (5 bases). The CDR3 runs to 13 residues. The germline V gene has CDR1 GTSNPN and CDR2 SVGIG (reference sequence). The V end lost 5 bases, the J end lost 7 bases, and 15 bases lay between the germline ends. The CDR3 DNA is TGTGCCTGGGGTCGAAGACGGACAAATGAGCAGTTCTTC. Translated: CAWGRRRTNEQFF.

The chain uses TRBV12-5 and TRBJ1-3; D perhaps matches TRBD1 (6 bases). Germline V gene data show CDR1 as LGHNT and CDR2 as FRNRAP. The length of the CDR3 is 15 residues. Trimming took 5 bases from V and 2 from J, leaving 13 bases between them. CDR3 sequence reads: CASGLGGGTGNTIYF. Here the CDR3 DNA reads TGTGCTAGTGGTCTGGGAGGGGGTACTGGAAACACCATATATTTT.

V is TRBV19 and J is TRBJ1-2; 8 bases are shared with TRBD1. Germline-derived CDR1 and CDR2 are LNHDA and SQIVND (reference sequence). CDR3 length equals 15 residues. The V gene end was trimmed by 3 bases and the J gene end by 4 bases; junction bases not matched to a gene: 7. CDR3 sequence: CASSMSRGLSYGYTF. The DNA of the CDR3 is TGTGCCAGTAGTATGTCCAGGGGGCTTAGCTATGGCTACACCTTC.

The chain carries TRBV19 and TRBJ2-5; the D gene is possibly TRBD2 (5 bases). Near its end, the DNA agrees better with TRBJ2-7, so the J call may be wrong. Germline V lookup: CDR1 LNHDA, CDR2 SQIVND (reference sequence). This CDR3 contains 14 residues. The CDR3 DNA follows: TGTGCCAGTAGTATCCCGGGATTGGGGTACGAGCAGTACTTC. As protein: CASSIPGLGYEQYF.

This chain uses TRBV4-1 with TRBJ1-3; D gene unclear. The CDR3 contains 13 residues. The germline V gene encodes CDR1 MGHRA and CDR2 YSYEKL. V was pared by 1 base and J by 10 bases, with 11 bases between. The CDR3 loop is CASSQGYGLTIYF. The CDR3 region has the DNA TGCGCCAGCAGCCAAGGATACGGGTTAACCATATATTTT.

The chain couples TRBV18 to TRBJ2-1, with D possibly matching TRBD1 (6 bases). V was pared by 3 bases and J by 10 bases, with 13 bases between. The CDR3 is made up of 13 amino acids. Germline CDR1 and CDR2: KGHSH and LQKENI. CDR3 residues: CASSPPDSREQFF. In DNA form, the CDR3 reads TGTGCCAGCTCACCGCCGGACAGTAGGGAGCAGTTCTTC.

The chain recombines TRBV19 with TRBJ1-5; D is perhaps TRBD1 (5 bases). Germline V gene data show CDR1 as LNHDA and CDR2 as SQIVND (reference sequence). CDR3 length: 13 amino acids. The ends were cut back, 5 bases at V and 3 bases at J, with 8 bases in the middle. The CDR3 spells CASSQGYNQPQHF. CDR3 nucleotides: TGTGCCAGTAGTCAGGGATACAATCAGCCCCAGCATTTT.

V and J are TRBV29-1 and TRBJ2-5, with a possible D match to TRBD1 (6 bases). Germline V gene sequence: CDR1 SQVTM, CDR2 ANQGSEA. This CDR3 is built from 12 residues. Trimming took 3 bases from V and 2 from J, leaving 7 bases between them. The CDR3 DNA follows: TGCAGCGTTGATAGGGGGCAAGAGACCCAGTACTTC. It specifies CSVDRGQETQYF.

V and J are TRBV7-2 and TRBJ2-3, with TRBD2 as a possible D gene (6 bases). CDR3 length: 14 residues. Trimming shortened V by 8 bases and J by 0 bases, and 12 bases separated the two germline ends. The germline CDR1 and CDR2 sequences are SGHTA and FQGNSA. The CDR3 is CASLRDFSTDTQYF. The DNA for the CDR3 is TGTGCCAGCCTCCGGGACTTCAGCACAGATACGCAGTATTTT.

This rearrangement joins TRBV5-5 to TRBJ2-2, with 7 bases fitting TRBD2. There are 14 residues in the CDR3. Germline V gene data show CDR1 as SGHKS and CDR2 as YYEKEE (reference sequence). V was clipped by 3 bases and J by 7 bases; unmatched bases: 6. The CDR3 DNA sequence: TGTGCCAGCAGCTATTGGGAGGGGAGCGGGGAGCTGTTTTTT. Translation gives CASSYWEGSGELFF.

V and J are TRBV9 and TRBJ1-1; D call uncertain. Trimming cost V 0 bases and J 5 bases, with 11 bases left between them. CDR3 size: 14 residues. CDR1 is SGDLS and CDR2 is YYNGEE in the germline V gene. The chain's CDR3 is CASSVGGRETEAFF. CDR3 nucleotide sequence: TGTGCCAGCAGCGTAGGAGGGCGCGAGACTGAAGCTTTCTTT.

V and J are TRBV4-1 and TRBJ2-1; perhaps TRBD2 as D (6 bases). Trimming stripped 1 base from V and 12 bases from J, with 13 bases between. This CDR3 contains 13 residues. The germline V gene encodes CDR1 MGHRA and CDR2 YSYEKL. The CDR3 DNA follows: TGCGCCAGCAGCCAAGTCGGGAGCTTCGCGCAGTTCTTC. Its protein is CASSQVGSFAQFF.

This clone was seen once. V is TRBV30 and J is TRBJ2-1, with TRBD2 identical over 9 bases. The CDR3 totals 15 residues. CDR1 GTSNPN and CDR2 SVGIG come from the germline V gene (reference sequence). J lost 3 bases, V lost 4 bases, and 7 bases had no gene match. The CDR3, as DNA: TGTGCCTGGATTCGACTAGCGGACCTCTACAATGAGCAGTTCTTC. It is translated as CAWIRLADLYNEQFF.

The V gene is TRBV29-1, the J gene TRBJ2-1; D uncertain. Germline CDR1 and CDR2: SQVTM and ANQGSEA. V lost 5 bases and J 6 bases, leaving 11 bases between the germline ends. This CDR3 contains 12 residues. CDR3 in amino acids: CSVQGPSNEQFF. The CDR3 bases are TGCAGCGTTCAAGGGCCTTCCAATGAGCAGTTCTTC.

The CDR3 is CASSFPNQPQHF. The CDR3 nucleotides are TGTGCCAGCAGCTTCCCGAATCAGCCCCAGCATTTT. The J gene is TRBJ1-5, the V gene TRBV7-2; D gene unclear. The CDR3 is 12 amino acids. Germline-derived CDR1 and CDR2 are SGHTA and FQGNSA. V lost 3 bases and J lost 4, with 4 bases in between.

V gene TRBV18 combines with J gene TRBJ2-1; no firm D call. Germline V gene lookup returns CDR1 KGHSH and CDR2 LQKENI. V lost 3 bases to trimming and J lost 8 bases, with 8 bases between them. The CDR3 loop spans 12 amino acids. This CDR3 reads CASSPLTDEQFF. In DNA form, the CDR3 reads TGTGCCAGCTCACCTCTTACAGATGAGCAGTTCTTC. Drawing the rest from reference TRBV18 and TRBJ2-1, the complete variable domain is NAGVMQNPRHLVRRRGQEARLRCSPMKGHSHVYWYRQLPEEGLKFMVYLQKENIIDESGMPKERFSAEFPKEGPSILRIQQVVRGDSAAYFCASSPLTDEQFFGPGTRLTVL.

This chain joins TRBV7-2 and TRBJ2-1; 8 nucleotides match TRBD2. Germline V lookup: CDR1 SGHTA, CDR2 FQGNSA. V gave up 1 base and J gave up 2 bases; unmatched junction bases: 7. This CDR3 region has 17 residues. CDR3 in DNA: TGTGCCAGCAGCTTAGAAGGAGCGGGGGTGGCCTACAATGAGCAGTTCTTC. Translating it yields CASSLEGAGVAYNEQFF.

V usage is TRBV6-6 and J usage is TRBJ1-1; TRBD1 might be the D (6 bases). Germline CDR1 and CDR2: MNHNY and SVGAGI (reference sequence). The V and J ends lost 4 bases and 5 bases respectively, with 14 bases between them. The CDR3 has 14 residues. The DNA of the CDR3 is TGTGCCAGCAGTTCCTCACAGGGATTAACTGAAGCTTTCTTT. As protein: CASSSSQGLTEAFF.

The chain links TRBV19 to TRBJ1-4; 10 bases are shared with TRBD1. Trimming at V came to 7 bases and at J to 4 bases, leaving 15 bases not matched to a gene. The germline CDR1 and CDR2 sequences are LNHDA and SQIVND (reference sequence). CDR3 length equals 18 residues. The CDR3 DNA sequence: TGTGCCAGTACTGCGCCTGCGGGACAGGGGCCTTTTAATGAAAAACTGTTTTTT. Its translation: CASTAPAGQGPFNEKLFF. Filled out from reference TRBV19 and TRBJ1-4, the complete variable domain reads DGGITQSPKYLFRKEGQNVTLSCEQNLNHDAMYWYRQDPGQGLRLIYYSQIVNDFQKGDIAEGYSVSREKKESFPLTVTSAQKNPTAFYLCASTAPAGQGPFNEKLFFGSGTQLSVL.

The rearrangement links TRBV7-6 to TRBJ1-2, with D unclear. This CDR3 spans 13 amino acids. Germline V lookup: CDR1 SGHVS, CDR2 FNYEAQ. The ends were cut back, 4 bases at V and 7 bases at J, with 13 bases in the middle. As DNA, the CDR3 is TGTGCCAGCAGCTCGGGTCCCCTCGGTGGCTACACCTTC. It specifies CASSSGPLGGYTF.

V and J are TRBV30 and TRBJ1-4, with 10 positions matching TRBD1. Trimming removed 4 bases from V and 3 bases from J; junction bases left unmatched: 29. CDR1 and CDR2 from the germline V gene are GTSNPN and SVGIG (reference sequence). The CDR3 is made up of 23 amino acids. CDR3: CAWTTTRTGGKTRTSSPNEKLFF. The CDR3 bases are TGTGCCTGGACCACGACGAGGACAGGGGGGAAAACCCGGACCTCTTCTCCTAATGAAAAACTGTTTTTT.

The chain has TRBV27 and TRBJ2-1, with a possible D match to TRBD2 (5 bases). V was pared by 6 bases and J by 7 bases, with 19 bases between. Germline assignment: CDR1 MNHEY and CDR2 SMNVEV (reference sequence). CDR3 length equals 15 residues. This CDR3 is CASRLGSDIPNEQFF. The DNA for the CDR3 is TGTGCCAGCAGGCTGGGGAGCGACATACCAAATGAGCAGTTCTTC.

In its sample, this clone was seen once. The rearrangement links TRBV5-4 to TRBJ2-3, with D perhaps matching TRBD2 (6 bases). There are 10 residues in the CDR3. Trimming stripped 7 bases from V and 6 bases from J, with 6 bases between. Germline CDR1 and CDR2: SGHNT and YYREEE (reference sequence). In DNA, the CDR3 is TGTGCCAGCGCGGGGGATACGCAGTATTTT. Residues: CASAGDTQYF. The full variable domain, in which reference TRBV5-4 and TRBJ2-3 provide the parts outside the CDR3, is ETGVTQSPTHLIKTRGQQVTLRCSSQSGHNTVSWYQQALGQGPQFIFQYYREEENGRGNFPPRFSGLQFPNYSSELNVNALELDDSALYLCASAGDTQYFGPGTRLTVL.

The chain joins TRBV7-2 to TRBJ1-2, with D perhaps matching TRBD1 (6 bases). Per the germline V gene, CDR1 is SGHTA and CDR2 is FQGNSA. There are 16 residues in the CDR3. Trimming cost V 1 base and J 7 bases, with 19 bases left between them. The CDR3 coding sequence is TGTGCCAGCAGCTTAGTCTTAGGTGGGCAGGGGATTGGCTACACCTTC. Its protein is CASSLVLGGQGIGYTF.

This clone was counted a few times. This rearrangement joins TRBV29-1 to TRBJ2-3; tentative D call: TRBD2 (6 bases). The CDR3 sequence is 14 residues long. Trimming pared 2 bases from V and 4 bases from J, leaving 13 bases between. From germline, CDR1 is SQVTM and CDR2 ANQGSEA. CDR3 residues: CSVETSLGPDTQYF. The CDR3 DNA follows: TGCAGCGTTGAAACTAGCTTGGGGCCAGATACGCAGTATTTT.

The chain employs TRBV5-1 and TRBJ2-5, with D possibly being TRBD1 (6 bases). The CDR3 has 13 amino acids. V shed 2 bases and J shed 5 bases, with 10 bases lying between them. The V gene's germline CDR1 is SGHRS and CDR2 YFSETQ. The CDR3: CASSFRGPETQYF. The CDR3 DNA is TGCGCCAGCAGCTTCAGGGGTCCGGAGACCCAGTACTTC.